This is a list of T cell receptor beta chains from one sample in a study of T cell repertoires in cytomegalovirus infection. TCRdb redid the calling of the reads with MiXCR, one entry per CDR3 protein. The top ten hold 18% of the sample, which has some 150,000 distinct CDR3 sequences, approximately 5.9% seen once. The sequencing input was PBMCs. Receptors originate from a human donor in good health (CMV status not recorded). Some clones in this sample may be carry-over from other donors' samples. Each CDR3 is given with its conserved first and last residue. The D gene is left open where the match is weak. Size values are once, few and many counts, or a class for expanded clones, and some rows have none.

NA many TRBJ1-2 TRBV28 TGTGCCAGCAGGGAGCAGAGTGGGGGCTATGGCTACACCTTC CASREQSGGYGYTF
TRBD1 NA TRBJ2-7 TRBV28 TGTGCCAGCAGTGGGGACAGGGTAAACTACGAGCAGTACTTC CASSGDRVNYEQYF
NA many TRBJ1-3 TRBV12-5 TGTGCTAGTGGTTCACCGACAGTTAACTCTGGAAACACCATATATTTT CASGSPTVNSGNTIYF
NA NA TRBJ2-3 TRBV18 TGTGCCAGCTCGCCGCTCGCTGGAGGGCGCACAGATACGCAGTATTTT CASSPLAGGRTDTQYF
NA many TRBJ2-5 TRBV6-1 TGTGCCAGCAGTTTTACCGGGGTCCGGGGGACCCAGTACTTC CASSFTGVRGTQYF
TRBD2 many TRBJ2-1 TRBV7-9 TGTGCCAGCAGCGCGGGACTAACTACTTTGAGCTCCTACAATGAGCAGTTCTTC CASSAGLTTLSSYNEQFF
NA many TRBJ1-5 TRBV4-2 TGTGCCAGCAGCCAAGAAGGGGGTCGCAATCAGCCCCAGCATTTT CASSQEGGRNQPQHF
TRBD1 NA TRBJ2-2 TRBV29-1 TGCAGCGTTTCGGGGACAGGGTCAGCCGGGGAGCTGTTTTTT CSVSGTGSAGELFF
TRBD1 many TRBJ1-2 TRBV7-9 TGTGCCAGCAGCATTTACCCTGACCGGGACAGACCTAACTATGGCTACACCTTC CASSIYPDRDRPNYGYTF
NA few TRBJ2-7 TRBV24-1 TGTGCCACCAGTGATTACGCACGAACGGGGACCTACGAGCAGTACTTC CATSDYARTGTYEQYF
TRBD2 many TRBJ2-1 TRBV7-3 TGTGCCAGCAGCCCGGGTGGGGGGGGGAGGAATGAGCAGTTCTTC CASSPGGGGRNEQFF
TRBD1 many TRBJ2-5 TRBV29-1 TGCAGCGTTGAGTCGGGACAGGGATTAGAGACCCAGTACTTC CSVESGQGLETQYF
NA many TRBJ1-5 TRBV7-2 TGTGCCACAGGGGCTCCCAATCAGCCCCAGCATTTT CATGAPNQPQHF
NA few TRBJ2-7 TRBV2 TGTGCCATCTCGGGGGTCACCTACGAGCAGTACTTC CAISGVTYEQYF
TRBD1 many TRBJ2-2 TRBV27 TGTGCCAGCCGCTCGACAGGGGTTACCGGGGAGCTGTTTTTT CASRSTGVTGELFF
NA many TRBJ2-6 TRBV6-5 TGTGCCAGCAGTTACGGGGGCTCTGGGGCCAACGTCCTGACTTTC CASSYGGSGANVLTF
NA few TRBJ2-7 TRBV14 TGTGCCAGCAGCCCCCTGGGGGCGAAGCCCTACGAGCAGTACTTC CASSPLGAKPYEQYF
NA NA TRBJ1-1 TRBV12-3/TRBV12-4 TGTGCCAGCAGATATAGCAACGTTGAAGCTTTCTTT CASRYSNVEAFF
NA NA TRBJ2-7 TRBV29-1 TGCAGCGTTGAAGAAGTTAGCTCCTACGAGCAGTACTTC CSVEEVSSYEQYF
TRBD1 few TRBJ1-1 TRBV10-3 TGTGCCATCAGTGGGGCCAGAACCTCAGGACAGGTTGAAGCTTTCTTT CAISGARTSGQVEAFF
NA NA TRBJ1-1 TRBV14 TGTGCCAGCAGCCAAGAGCTACAGGTGAACACTGAAGCTTTCTTT CASSQELQVNTEAFF
NA many TRBJ1-1 TRBV28 TGTGCCAGCAGTTCGTGGACGGGGAACACTGAAGCTTTCTTT CASSSWTGNTEAFF
TRBD2 NA TRBJ2-2 TRBV6-6 TGTGCCAGCAGAGCGGGGGGTAGCTACACCGGGGAGCTGTTTTTT CASRAGGSYTGELFF
NA many TRBJ1-4 TRBV7-8 TGTGCCAGCAGCTTTAGGGCTAATGAAAAACTGTTTTTT CASSFRANEKLFF
NA many TRBJ1-5 TRBV28 TGTGCCAGCAGTTTATTACAGGGCGGCAATCAGCCCCAGCATTTT CASSLLQGGNQPQHF
TRBD2 NA TRBJ2-5 TRBV7-2 TGTGCCAGCAGCCCGGGACTAGCGGGGAAGAAGCAAGAGACCCAGTACTTC CASSPGLAGKKQETQYF
NA few TRBJ1-4 TRBV5-4 TGTGCCAGCAGCTTGGCCGGGGTTTCGGTTGAAAAACTGTTTTTT CASSLAGVSVEKLFF
NA many TRBJ1-1 TRBV14 TGTGCCAGCAGCCAAGTTTACGGCGGGACTGAAGCTTTCTTT CASSQVYGGTEAFF
TRBD1 many TRBJ2-5 TRBV7-2 TGTGCCAGCAGTTGGGACAGTTCTCAAGAGACCCAGTACTTC CASSWDSSQETQYF
NA NA TRBJ2-7 TRBV20-1 TGCAGTGTAACAGGGTTTCTGGGCTACGAGCAGTACTTC CSVTGFLGYEQYF
NA many TRBJ1-1 TRBV20-1 TGCAGTGTGCGGGGTTGGTTCAAGGACACTGAAGCTTTCTTT CSVRGWFKDTEAFF
NA many TRBJ2-4 TRBV7-3 TGTGCCAGCAGCTTTAGTCCACATAGTTTAGCCAAAAACATTCAGTACTTC CASSFSPHSLAKNIQYF
NA few TRBJ1-4 TRBV6-4 TGTGCCAGCACTCCGACAGTTAGTCGGACTGAAAAACTGTTTTTT CASTPTVSRTEKLFF